The present TCR beta chain was sequenced within a study of graft-versus-host responses after intestinal transplantation (dated by TCRdb to the early 2020s). About the investigation overall: The transplants that recipients received were multivisceral, liver-intestinal, or isolated intestinal. Every recipient was given anti-thymocyte globulin induction, then maintenance tacrolimus and steroids for about three years. Bulk TCR-beta CDR3 sequencing was used to track graft-versus-host and host-versus-graft alloreactive T cell clones in the graft, circulation and bone marrow after intestinal transplantation. To identify alloreactive clones, pre-transplant mixed lymphocyte reaction products were sequenced and then compared with unstimulated pre-transplant donor and recipient T cells. The cohort enrolled about two dozen intestinal transplant recipients, one of whom was a retransplant, and 3 patients without pretransplant specimens were excluded. A peak of at least 4% donor T cells among recipient peripheral blood mononuclear cells was the definition used for donor T cell macrochimerism. Samples from a few later patients were sequenced in-house on an Illumina MiSeq with MiXCR processing rather than by the commercial service. The research as a whole found: Peak levels of circulating GvH clones were associated with declines in HvG clones early after transplant. Conclusions were limited by the relatively low number and heterogeneity of intestinal transplant patients. GvH clones were detected in recipient bone marrow, and some appeared earlier in ileal mucosa or blood, consistent with an intestinal mucosal origin. High GvH to HvG T cell clonal ratios were observed in the allografts of patients with donor T cell macrochimerism.

Blood samples were collected up to 4 times in the first month after transplant and then at least monthly when available. The method behind the library was the immunoSEQ multiplex PCR assay. High-throughput TCR-beta CDR3 sequencing of genomic DNA from most patients was performed by Adaptive Biotechnologies. Under the source paper's analysis protocol: Adaptive's ImmunoSEQ software supplied the TCR sequencing data for 18 patients, while MiXCR and VDJtools were used to process a few other patients. CDR3 nucleotide sequences shared between donor and recipient were removed because the origin of such sequences could not be assigned. At least 2-fold expansion over unstimulated cells and a minimum CFSE-low frequency of 0.002% (template counts) or 0.001% (read counts) were required for clones to be classified as alloreactive. Clones detected in sequenced pre-transplant spleen, lymph node, or MLR CFSE-low populations of the donor or recipient were defined as mappable. Cumulative frequency of alloreactive clones was calculated as a percentage of all sequences weighted by copy number. In its TCRdb copy, this immuneACCESS table keeps in-frame sequences only and misses some clones. Where compared with another copy, unresolved V genes explain less than half of these, and the others have no known cause. The V and J calls and clone size were taken over from that table, and D and trimming were inferred from the DNA. This sample comprises nearly 100,000 clones, approximately 90% of them detected only once. Jointly, the top ten make up 16% of the sample.

From its cysteine to its phenylalanine, the CDR3 spans 13 amino acids. The retained sequence is limited to the CDR3, 39 bases, with the frame set at the first base. V loses 2 bases of germline sequence and J loses 0 bases, and the interval between the two ends is 4 bases. Per the germline V gene, SGHTA is the CDR1 and FQGNSA is the CDR2. As concerns this clone: Its target antigen remains unknown. Per-base qualities were not stored, and no clone one base away is much larger.

The sequencing used PBMCs, collected about 460 days after intestinal transplant. The chain employs TRBV7-2 and TRBJ1-1; the D gene cannot be resolved reliably. The TCR sequence derives from a human patient who received an intestinal transplant, so some T cells may come from the graft donor. The CDR3 region reads CASSLSLNTEAFF. The DNA reads as follows: TGTGCCAGCAGCTTATCCCTGAACACTGAAGCTTTCTTT.